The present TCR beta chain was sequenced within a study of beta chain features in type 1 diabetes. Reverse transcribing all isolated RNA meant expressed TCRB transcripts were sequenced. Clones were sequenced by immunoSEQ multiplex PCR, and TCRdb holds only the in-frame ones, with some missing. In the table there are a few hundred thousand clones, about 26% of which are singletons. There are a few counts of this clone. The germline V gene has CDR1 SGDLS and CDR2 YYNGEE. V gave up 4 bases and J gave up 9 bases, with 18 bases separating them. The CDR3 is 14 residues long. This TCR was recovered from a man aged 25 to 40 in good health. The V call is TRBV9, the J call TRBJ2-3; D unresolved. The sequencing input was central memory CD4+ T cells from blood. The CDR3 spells CASSLDPKGLTQYF. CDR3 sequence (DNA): TGTGCCAGCAGCTTAGACCCTAAAGGTTTAACGCAGTATTTT.